This TCR beta chain was obtained from a study of Graves' ophthalmopathy and Graves' hyperthyroidism (dated by TCRdb to 2017 to 2018). Context from the whole study: Peripheral blood samples were taken at the time of initial diagnosis, before any treatment was given. In more than five hyperthyroidism patients, T-cell repertoires of thyroid tissue and blood were compared. In total, some 140 blood samples were TCR-sequenced: under 45 ophthalmopathy, some 75 hyperthyroidism and some 17 hyperthyroidism-to-ophthalmopathy patients. An independent validation cohort was composed of some 19 hyperthyroidism patients and about 17 patients who later progressed from hyperthyroidism to ophthalmopathy. Following sampling, methimazole starting at 30 mg daily was administered to hyperthyroidism patients, and high-dose intravenous methylprednisolone was administered to ophthalmopathy patients. A discovery set of 100 patients (43 ophthalmopathy, under 65 stable hyperthyroidism) was enrolled to explore V-J signatures distinguishing ophthalmopathy from hyperthyroidism. The study used signatures of the TCR beta repertoire to tell Graves' ophthalmopathy apart from Graves' hyperthyroidism and to predict which patients would progress to ophthalmopathy. For training and testing, the approximately 97 patients in the discovery cohort were randomly divided in a 7:3 ratio.

Findings and caveats that apply to the study as a whole: Among expanded thyroid clonotypes with frequency above 0.001, most also showed up in blood, which suggests that blood repertoires may reflect the thyroid immune response. In validation, the model predicted ophthalmopathy progression with more than 70% sensitivity and about 77% specificity; some twelve predicted patients were CT-confirmed with GO in a median of about 6.1 months. In cross-validation, the 13-signature model distinguished ophthalmopathy from stable hyperthyroidism with around 86% sensitivity and 81% to 82% specificity, while in the test set the corresponding values were about 79% and 69%. Sample size was not statistically predetermined, and group allocation was not concealed from the investigators.

V is trimmed back by 7 bases and J by 6 bases, and the junction contains 9 bases that no gene match accounts for. The germline V gene supplies CDR1 MNHEY and CDR2 SVGAGI. The CDR3 starts with the cysteine, ends with the phenylalanine, and has 15 residues. Only CDR3 DNA remains: 45 bases, in frame from the first base. TCR beta CDR3 regions were amplified from RNA transcripts for repertoire sequencing. The first round was an RT-PCR using HTBI primers with the Qiagen OneStep RT-PCR kit, and this first round was followed by a second-round multiplex PCR, then size selection and purification. Libraries were sequenced paired-end with 100 bp reads on an Illumina HiSeq2000. The study's own analysis went as follows. SOAPnuke was used for read processing, and reads with adapters, uncalled bases, a mean Phred below 15, or no exact constant-primer or identifier match were discarded. COPE v1.2.5 was used to merge the high-quality paired reads. Each unique nucleotide sequence was defined as a clonotype, and clonotypes were aligned to IMGT TRB V, D and J references with MiTCR v1.1. The analysis was limited to V-J combinations with a frequency above 0.0001, which together covered 99.2% of repertoires. For each V-J combination, a TCR clonal expansion and chaos score was defined as the ratio of F50 clonal expansion to chaos observed in the TCRdist matrix. Features were reduced by Welch's t-statistics and random forest to around 14 V-J combinations, which fed a naive Bayes classifier. Thyroid-blood repertoire similarity was quantified with the Morisita-Horn index. Starting from the raw public reads, TCRdb applied fastp trimming at Q25, assembled clones with MiXCR and retained in-frame beta chains. Each entry is one CDR3 protein sequence, shown with its most common DNA and genes. These V and J calls derive from TCRdb rather than the authors' analysis. The sample table contains roughly 420,000 distinct CDR3 sequences; only one count was recorded for roughly 20% of them. Clones ranked in the top ten supply more than 2.5% of the sample.

A word on this clonotype: The antigen it binds to is not known. No per-base quality is available; no much larger clone lies one base away.

Stable hyperthyroidism was defined as no progression to ophthalmopathy within 18 months of follow-up. Hyperthyroidism patients were newly diagnosed, with disease duration under 2 months, and aged 18 to 65 years. Patients with other autoimmune diseases, uncontrolled infections, pregnancy or lactation were excluded. Diagnosis was based on clinical symptoms, serum thyroxine, TRAb, thyroid ultrasound and orbital computed tomography. Ficoll-Paque density gradient centrifugation was used to isolate PBMCs from around 9.1 ml of fresh peripheral blood. Total RNA was extracted using Trizol reagent, and RNA quality was checked on an Agilent 2100 Bioanalyzer.

This TCR derives from a woman younger than 35 with stable Graves' hyperthyroidism. Donor details come from another sample of the same person, matched by shared clones. The sample was peripheral blood. This chain is built from TRBV6-5 and TRBJ1-6; the central 7 bases match TRBD1. The CDR3 protein is CASKFETGPNSPLHF. The nucleotide sequence is TGTGCCAGCAAGTTCGAGACAGGGCCTAATTCACCCCTCCACTTT.